The present T cell receptor beta chain was sequenced within a study of tumor and adjacent non-tumor tissue in lung cancer. In the study overall: Each sample yielded millions of productive TCRbeta reads on average.

No cell sorting was done before RNA was extracted from the tissue. More than 3 cm separated this lung sample from the edge of the tumor. Chemotherapy-naive patients with new lung cancer underwent thoracic surgery in China, August–late 2014. The library came from three nested PCR rounds adapted from ARM-PCR protocols. TCRdb reprocessed the multiplex PCR reads via MiXCR and lists one record per CDR3 protein. The sample carries 90,000 to 110,000 distinct CDR3 sequences, 60% to 65% recorded once. Comments on this clonotype: Antigen: not known. A much more abundant neighbour one base away suggests this may be a read error.

The CDR3 sequence is 13 residues long. Trimming took 2 bases from V and 5 from J, leaving 7 bases between them. CDR1 and CDR2 from the germline V gene are MDHEN and SYDVKM. Study findings and constraints: Tumor tissue had significantly higher TCR diversity than normal lung. Higher tumor TCR diversity was associated with shorter survival.

The chain carries TRBV28 and TRBJ1-5; D not resolved. The material sequenced was distant non-tumor lung tissue. The sequence was collected from a man between 60 and 75 years old with non-small cell lung cancer. In DNA form, the CDR3 reads TGTGCCAGCAGTTTAGGAGGGCATCAGCCCCAGCATTTT. Its translation is CASSLGGHQPQHF.